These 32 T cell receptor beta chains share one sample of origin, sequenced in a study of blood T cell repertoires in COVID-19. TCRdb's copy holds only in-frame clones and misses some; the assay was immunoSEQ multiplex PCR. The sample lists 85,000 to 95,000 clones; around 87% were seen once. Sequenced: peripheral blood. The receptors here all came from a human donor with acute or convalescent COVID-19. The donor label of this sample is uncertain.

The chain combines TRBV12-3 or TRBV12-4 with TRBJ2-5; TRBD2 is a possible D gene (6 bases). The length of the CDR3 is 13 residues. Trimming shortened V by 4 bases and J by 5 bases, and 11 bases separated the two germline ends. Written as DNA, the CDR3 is TGTGCCAGCAGTTCCCCTGCGGGGGAGACCCAGTACTTC. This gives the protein CASSSPAGETQYF.

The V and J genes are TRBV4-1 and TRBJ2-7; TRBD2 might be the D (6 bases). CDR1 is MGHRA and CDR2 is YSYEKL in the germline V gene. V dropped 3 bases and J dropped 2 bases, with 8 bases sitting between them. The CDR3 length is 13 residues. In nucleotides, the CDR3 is TGCGCCAGCAGCCATAGCGGTACCTACGAGCAGTACTTC. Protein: CASSHSGTYEQYF.

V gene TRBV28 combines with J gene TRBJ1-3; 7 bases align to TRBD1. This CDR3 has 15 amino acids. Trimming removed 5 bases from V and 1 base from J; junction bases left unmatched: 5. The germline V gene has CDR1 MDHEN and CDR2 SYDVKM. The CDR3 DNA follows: TGTGCCAGCAGTCTGACAGGGCTTTCTGGAAACACCATATATTTT. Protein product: CASSLTGLSGNTIYF.

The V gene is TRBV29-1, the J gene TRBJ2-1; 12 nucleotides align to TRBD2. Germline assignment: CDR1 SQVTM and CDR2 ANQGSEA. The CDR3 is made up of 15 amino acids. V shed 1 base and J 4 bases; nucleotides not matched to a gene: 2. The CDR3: CSVEGGTSGYNEQFF. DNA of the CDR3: TGCAGCGTTGAAGGGGGGACTAGCGGGTACAATGAGCAGTTCTTC.

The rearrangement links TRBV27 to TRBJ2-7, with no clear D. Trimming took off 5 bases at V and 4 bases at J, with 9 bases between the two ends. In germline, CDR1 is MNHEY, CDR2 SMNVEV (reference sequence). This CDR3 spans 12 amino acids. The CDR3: CASSNSLYEQYF. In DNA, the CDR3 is TGTGCCAGCAGTAACTCCCTTTACGAGCAGTACTTC.

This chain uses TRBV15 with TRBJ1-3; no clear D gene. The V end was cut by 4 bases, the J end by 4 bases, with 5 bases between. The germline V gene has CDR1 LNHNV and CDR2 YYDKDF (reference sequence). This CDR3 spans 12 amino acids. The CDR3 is CATSTSGNTIYF. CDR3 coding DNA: TGTGCCACCAGCACATCCGGAAACACCATATATTTT.

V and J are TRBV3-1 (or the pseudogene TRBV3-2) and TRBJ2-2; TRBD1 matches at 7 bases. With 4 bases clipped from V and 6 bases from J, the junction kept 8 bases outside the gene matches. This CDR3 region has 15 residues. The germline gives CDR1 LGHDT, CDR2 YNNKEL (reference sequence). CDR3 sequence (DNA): TGTGCCAGCAGCCCAGTACACAGGGGACCCGGGGAGCTGTTTTTT. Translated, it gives CASSPVHRGPGELFF.

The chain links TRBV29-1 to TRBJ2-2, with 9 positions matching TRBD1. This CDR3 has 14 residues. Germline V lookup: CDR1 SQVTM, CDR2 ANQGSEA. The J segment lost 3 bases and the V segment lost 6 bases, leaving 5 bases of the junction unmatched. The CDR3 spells CSVWTGDDTGELFF. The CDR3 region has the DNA TGCAGCGTGTGGACAGGGGACGACACCGGGGAGCTGTTTTTT.

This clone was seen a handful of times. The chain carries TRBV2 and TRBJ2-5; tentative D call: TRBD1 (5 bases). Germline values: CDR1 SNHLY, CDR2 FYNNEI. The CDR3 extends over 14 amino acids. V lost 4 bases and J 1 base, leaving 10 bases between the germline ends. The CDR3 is CASSARRGQETQYF. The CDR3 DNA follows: TGTGCCAGCAGTGCGAGAAGGGGCCAAGAGACCCAGTACTTC.

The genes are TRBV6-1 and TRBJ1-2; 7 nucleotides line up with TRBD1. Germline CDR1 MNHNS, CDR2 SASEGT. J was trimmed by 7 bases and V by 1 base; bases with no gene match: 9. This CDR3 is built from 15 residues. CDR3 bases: TGTGCCAGCAGTGAAGGAGGGGGCGTTCTAGGTGGCTACACCTTC. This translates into CASSEGGGVLGGYTF.

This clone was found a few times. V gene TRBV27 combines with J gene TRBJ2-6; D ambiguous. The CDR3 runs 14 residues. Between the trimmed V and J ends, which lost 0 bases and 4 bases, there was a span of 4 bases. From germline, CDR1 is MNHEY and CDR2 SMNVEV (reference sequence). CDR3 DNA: TGTGCCAGCAGTTTATCGGCCGGGGCCAACGTCCTGACTTTC. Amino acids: CASSLSAGANVLTF.

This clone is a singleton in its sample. CDR3 region: CAVGTGQPQHF. The CDR3 DNA follows: TGTGCCGTAGGGACAGGCCAGCCCCAGCATTTT. The chain has TRBV19 and TRBJ1-5; 8 bases are a match to TRBD1. Germline trimming cut 11 bases from V and 7 bases from J; bases unmatched to any gene: 4. CDR3 length equals 11 residues. Per germline, CDR1 LNHDA and CDR2 SQIVND (reference sequence).

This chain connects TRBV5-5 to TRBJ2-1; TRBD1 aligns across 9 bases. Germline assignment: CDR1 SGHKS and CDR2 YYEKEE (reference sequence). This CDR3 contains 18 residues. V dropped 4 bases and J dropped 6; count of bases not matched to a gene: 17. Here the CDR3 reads CASSPRDRAFNWANEQFF. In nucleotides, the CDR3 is TGTGCCAGCAGCCCCCGGGACAGGGCATTTAATTGGGCCAATGAGCAGTTCTTC.

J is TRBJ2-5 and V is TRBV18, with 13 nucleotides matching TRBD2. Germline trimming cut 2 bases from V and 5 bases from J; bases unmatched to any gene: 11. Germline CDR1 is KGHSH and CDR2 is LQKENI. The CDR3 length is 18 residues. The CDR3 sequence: CASSPSPGTSGVRETQYF. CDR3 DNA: TGTGCCAGCTCACCAAGTCCCGGGACTAGCGGGGTGAGGGAGACCCAGTACTTC.

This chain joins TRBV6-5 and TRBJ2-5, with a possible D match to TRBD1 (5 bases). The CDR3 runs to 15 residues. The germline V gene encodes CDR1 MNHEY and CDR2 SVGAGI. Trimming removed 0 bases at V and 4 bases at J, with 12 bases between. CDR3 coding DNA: TGTGCCAGCAGTTACTCGACAGTGATTCGAGAGACCCAGTACTTC. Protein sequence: CASSYSTVIRETQYF.

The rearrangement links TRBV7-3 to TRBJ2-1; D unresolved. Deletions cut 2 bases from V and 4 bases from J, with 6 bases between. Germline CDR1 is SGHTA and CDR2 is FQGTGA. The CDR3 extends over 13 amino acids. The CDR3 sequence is CASSLGRYNEQFF. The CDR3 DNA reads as TGTGCCAGCAGCTTAGGGCGTTACAATGAGCAGTTCTTC.

CDR3 coding DNA: TGTGCCAGCAGCGTAGGAAGAACGGGGGGCTACACCTTC. Translated, it gives CASSVGRTGGYTF. The chain couples TRBV9 to TRBJ1-2; no clear D gene. Germline assignment: CDR1 SGDLS and CDR2 YYNGEE. This CDR3 comprises 13 residues. V was cut by 0 bases and J by 8 bases, with 11 bases left in between.

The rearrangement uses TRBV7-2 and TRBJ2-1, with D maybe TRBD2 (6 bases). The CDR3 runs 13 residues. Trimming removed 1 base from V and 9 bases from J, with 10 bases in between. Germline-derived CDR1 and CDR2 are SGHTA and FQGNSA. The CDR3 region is CASSLELGGEQFF. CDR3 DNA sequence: TGTGCCAGCAGCTTAGAACTGGGGGGTGAGCAGTTCTTC.

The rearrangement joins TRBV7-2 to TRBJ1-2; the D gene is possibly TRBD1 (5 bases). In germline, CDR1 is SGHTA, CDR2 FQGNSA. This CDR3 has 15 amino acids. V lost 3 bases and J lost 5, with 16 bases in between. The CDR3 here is CASSFQGLVGYGYTF. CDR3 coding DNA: TGTGCCAGCAGCTTCCAGGGACTAGTAGGATATGGCTACACCTTC.

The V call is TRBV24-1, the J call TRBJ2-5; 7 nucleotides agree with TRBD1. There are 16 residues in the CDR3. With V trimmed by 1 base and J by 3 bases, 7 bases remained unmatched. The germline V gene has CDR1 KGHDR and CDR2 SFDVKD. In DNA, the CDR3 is TGTGCCACCAGTGATTTCCCCACGACAGGGAAAGAGACCCAGTACTTC. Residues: CATSDFPTTGKETQYF.

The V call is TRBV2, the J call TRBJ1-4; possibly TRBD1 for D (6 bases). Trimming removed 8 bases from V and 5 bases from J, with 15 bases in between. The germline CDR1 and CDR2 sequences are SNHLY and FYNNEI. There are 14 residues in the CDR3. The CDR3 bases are TGTGCCAGCGGACTGGGACAACAGAATGAAAAACTGTTTTTT. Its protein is CASGLGQQNEKLFF.

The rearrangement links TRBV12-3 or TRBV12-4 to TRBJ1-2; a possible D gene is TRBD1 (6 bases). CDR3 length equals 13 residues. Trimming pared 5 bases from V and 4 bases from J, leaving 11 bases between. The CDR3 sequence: CASSQGLAYGYTF. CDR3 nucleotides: TGTGCCAGCAGTCAGGGGTTGGCCTATGGCTACACCTTC.

CDR3 in DNA: TGTGCCAGCAGTCAAGTTGGGGGCAGGGGTGAGACCCAGTACTTC. Protein sequence: CASSQVGGRGETQYF. This chain uses TRBV28 with TRBJ2-5; TRBD1 is a possible D gene (6 bases). The CDR3 loop spans 15 amino acids. V was cut by 5 bases and J by 5 bases, with 18 bases left in between. Germline assignment: CDR1 MDHEN and CDR2 SYDVKM.

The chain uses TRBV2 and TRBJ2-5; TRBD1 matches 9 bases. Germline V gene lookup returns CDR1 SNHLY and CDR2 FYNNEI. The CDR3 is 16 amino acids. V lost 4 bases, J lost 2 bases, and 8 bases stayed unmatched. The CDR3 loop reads CASSGGRQGDQETQYF. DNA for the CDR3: TGTGCCAGCAGTGGGGGACGACAGGGGGATCAAGAGACCCAGTACTTC.

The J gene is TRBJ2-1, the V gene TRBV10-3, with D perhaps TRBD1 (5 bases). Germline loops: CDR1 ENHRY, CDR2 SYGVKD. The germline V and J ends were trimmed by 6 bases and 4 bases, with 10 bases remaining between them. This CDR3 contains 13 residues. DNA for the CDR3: TGTGCCATCAGCTTAACAGGTTACAATGAGCAGTTCTTC. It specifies CAISLTGYNEQFF.

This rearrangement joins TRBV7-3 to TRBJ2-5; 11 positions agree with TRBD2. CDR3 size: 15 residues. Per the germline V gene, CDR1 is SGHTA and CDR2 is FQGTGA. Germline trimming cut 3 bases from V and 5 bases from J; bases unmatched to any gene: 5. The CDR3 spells CASSLGLAAPETQYF. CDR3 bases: TGTGCCAGCAGCTTGGGACTAGCGGCACCTGAGACCCAGTACTTC.

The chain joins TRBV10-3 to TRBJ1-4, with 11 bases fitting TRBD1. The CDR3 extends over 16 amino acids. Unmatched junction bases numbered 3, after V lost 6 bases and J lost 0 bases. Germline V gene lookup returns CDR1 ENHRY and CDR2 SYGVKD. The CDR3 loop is CAIRRGQGATNEKLFF. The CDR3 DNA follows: TGTGCCATCAGAAGGGGACAGGGGGCAACTAATGAAAAACTGTTTTTT.

Here the CDR3 DNA reads TGTGCCAGTAGTATAGTCGGGACACCTGAAAAACTGTTTTTT. Its protein product is CASSIVGTPEKLFF. The chain joins TRBV19 to TRBJ1-4, with a weak D call TRBD1 (6 bases). Germline V gene lookup returns CDR1 LNHDA and CDR2 SQIVND (reference sequence). V lost 1 base, J lost 7 bases, and 10 bases lay in between. This CDR3 is built from 14 residues.

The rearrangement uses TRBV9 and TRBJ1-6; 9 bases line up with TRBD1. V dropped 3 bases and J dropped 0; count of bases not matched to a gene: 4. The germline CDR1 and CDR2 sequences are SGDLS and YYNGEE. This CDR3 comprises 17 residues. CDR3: CASSEGQGSSYNSPLHF. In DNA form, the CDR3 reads TGTGCCAGCAGCGAGGGACAGGGCAGCTCCTATAATTCACCCCTCCACTTT.

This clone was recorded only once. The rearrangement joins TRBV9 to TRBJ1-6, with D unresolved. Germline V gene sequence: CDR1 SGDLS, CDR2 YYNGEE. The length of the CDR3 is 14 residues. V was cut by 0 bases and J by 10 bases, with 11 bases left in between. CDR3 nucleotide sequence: TGTGCCAGCAGCGTAGGAGGGTTGTCCTCACCCCTCCACTTT. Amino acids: CASSVGGLSSPLHF.

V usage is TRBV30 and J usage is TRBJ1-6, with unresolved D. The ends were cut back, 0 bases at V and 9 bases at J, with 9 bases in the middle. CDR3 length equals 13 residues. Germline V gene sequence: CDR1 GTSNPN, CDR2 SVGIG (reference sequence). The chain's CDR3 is CAWSVQAGSPLHF. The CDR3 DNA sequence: TGTGCCTGGAGTGTCCAGGCGGGTTCACCCCTCCACTTT.

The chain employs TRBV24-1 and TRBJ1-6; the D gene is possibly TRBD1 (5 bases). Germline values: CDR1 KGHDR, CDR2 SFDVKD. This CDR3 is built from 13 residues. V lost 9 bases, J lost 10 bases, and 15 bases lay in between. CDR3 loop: CATQKEGASPLHF. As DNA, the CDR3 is TGTGCCACCCAAAAGGAAGGGGCCTCACCCCTCCACTTT.